One and the same sample provided the 5 T cell receptor beta chains below, sequenced in a study of response to subunit inactivated influenza vaccine (dated by TCRdb to the late 2010s). The receptor library was made with RT-PCR. The data were produced on an Illumina HiSeq 2500. TCRdb reprocessed the public reads (quality trimming at Q25 with fastp, clone calling with MiXCR) and kept in-frame beta chains. Merged by CDR3 protein, the rows form single entries marked with the most common genes and DNA. The sample records hundreds of thousands of distinct CDR3 sequences, around 16% of which are singletons. The top ten hold approximately 10% of the sample. The sample consisted of PBMCs from blood, taken 11 to 12 days after vaccination. The receptors originated from a man aged 45 to 65 who received an inactivated influenza vaccine. Donor details come from another sample of the same person, matched by shared clones.

This clonotype was picked up a small number of times. The chain combines TRBV7-9 with TRBJ2-3, with 10 bases matching TRBD2. Germline V CDR1 and CDR2: SEHNR, FQNEAQ (reference sequence). The junction had 6 bases not matched to a gene; V was cut back by 4 bases and J by 2 bases. This CDR3 contains 16 residues. The CDR3 region is CASSYLAGDPTDTQYF. CDR3 DNA sequence: TGTGCCAGCAGCTACCTAGCGGGGGACCCCACAGATACGCAGTATTTT.

This clonotype was counted a few times. CDR3 nucleotide sequence: TGTGCCAGCAGCTCAGAGAAGGACAGAGCCTACGAGCAGTACTTC. Translation: CASSSEKDRAYEQYF. V and J are TRBV7-9 and TRBJ2-7; weak D call: TRBD1 (6 bases). Trimming took off 4 bases at V and 2 bases at J, with 15 bases between the two ends. In germline, CDR1 is SEHNR, CDR2 FQNEAQ (reference sequence). The CDR3 extends over 15 amino acids.

This clonotype turned up a few times. CDR3 nucleotide sequence: TGTGCCTGGAGTGGGGACAGCTATGGCTACACCTTC. It codes for CAWSGDSYGYTF. This chain uses TRBV30 with TRBJ1-2; 7 bases are shared with TRBD1. Trimming cost V 1 base and J 4 bases; bases outside gene matches: 0. Germline V gene data show CDR1 as GTSNPN and CDR2 as SVGIG (reference sequence). This CDR3 has 12 residues.

This clonotype occurred a few times. This chain joins TRBV12-3 or TRBV12-4 and TRBJ1-2; no reliable D call. V was trimmed by 3 bases and J by 5 bases, leaving 7 bases between them. The CDR3 has 12 residues. CDR3 sequence (DNA): TGTGCCAGCAGTTTTGTGGCTTATGGCTACACCTTC. Translated, it gives CASSFVAYGYTF.

The V and J genes are TRBV10-1 and TRBJ2-3; 8 nucleotides match TRBD1. Germline lookup yields CDR1 WNHNN and CDR2 SYGVQD (reference sequence). This CDR3 is built from 15 residues. Unmatched junction bases numbered 8, after V lost 5 bases and J lost 4 bases. CDR3 residues: CASSLQGTGADTQYF. The CDR3 DNA reads TGCGCCAGCAGTCTACAAGGGACAGGTGCAGATACGCAGTATTTT.